This T cell receptor beta chain was sequenced during a study of human T cells and chemical hapten exposure. Whole-study context: Mostly female, the patients presented with alopecia areata, totalis or universalis. Broader study findings: Donors were affected by alopecia, so their immune reaction might vary from that of healthy individuals. Among expanded TCRs, significantly more large CDR3 similarity clusters formed than among controls.

This clonotype was seen a few times. Its antigen is as yet unknown. Using its own MiXCR run on the RACE reads, TCRdb lists one record per CDR3 protein. The repertoire holds about 70,000 distinct CDR3 sequences, with 8.5% to 9% as singletons. This CDR3 comprises 14 residues. The V gene lost 5 bases and the J gene lost 6 bases, with 18 bases spanning the gap. Per the germline V gene, CDR1 is SGHRS and CDR2 is YFSETQ. The time point denotes: patch test 2, 6 weeks after DPC sensitization. Sample treatment: therapeutic diphenylcyclopropenone sensitization with weekly scalp DPC. The sample in question was whole blood, obtained in connection with sensitization to the hapten diphenylcyclopropenone (DPC). The V and J genes are TRBV5-1 and TRBJ2-7; D is perhaps TRBD1 (6 bases). This TCR derives from a woman aged 45-65 years with alopecia areata. Some clones in this sample may be carry-over from other donors' samples. CDR3 in DNA: TGCGCCAGCAGTACCAACGGACAGCCTACCGAGCAGTACTTC. It yields the protein CASSTNGQPTEQYF.